Shown below are 18 T cell receptor beta chains from a single sample sequenced in a study of somatic mutations in cytotoxic T cells in rheumatoid arthritis (dated by TCRdb to the late 2010s). To prepare the library, the immunoSEQ multiplex PCR assay was applied. TCRdb took this table from immuneACCESS and kept in-frame rearrangements with V and J called. Such tables lack part of the clones; where checked against another copy, unresolved V genes explain under half of the gap, and the rest is unexplained. A total of around 16,000 clones appear in this sample, nearly 80% of them only once. In total, the top ten clones hold 15% to 20% of the sample. Specimen: CD8+ T cells sorted from blood. The receptors come from an adult with rheumatoid arthritis.

The rearrangement uses TRBV4-2 and TRBJ2-7, with a tentative D call TRBD2 (7 bases). The V end was cut by 0 bases, the J end by 0 bases, with 21 bases between. The CDR3 length is 19 residues. Per germline, CDR1 LGHNA and CDR2 YNFKEQ. The CDR3, as DNA: TGTGCCAGCAGCCAAGATAACCCGGGGGGCACCCTGAGCTCCTACGAGCAGTACTTC. Its protein is CASSQDNPGGTLSSYEQYF.

The V gene is TRBV6-1, the J gene TRBJ1-1; the D gene is possibly TRBD1 (6 bases). V dropped 9 bases and J dropped 11 bases, with 13 bases sitting between them. The V gene's germline CDR1 is MNHNS and CDR2 SASEGT. The CDR3 extends over 10 amino acids. The DNA of the CDR3 is TGTGCCAGTCTCCAGGGGACGGCTTTCTTT. It is translated as CASLQGTAFF.

By share of the sample, this clone is hyperexpanded. V is TRBV30 and J is TRBJ2-7; 7 nucleotides line up with TRBD2. In germline, CDR1 is GTSNPN, CDR2 SVGIG (reference sequence). Germline trimming cut 2 bases from V and 3 bases from J; bases unmatched to any gene: 10. This CDR3 contains 15 residues. The CDR3 DNA is TGTGCCTGGAGTCCGGAGACTGGGGGGGACTACGAGCAGTACTTC. It specifies CAWSPETGGDYEQYF.

The chain carries TRBV19 and TRBJ1-1; D ambiguous. Germline lookup yields CDR1 LNHDA and CDR2 SQIVND (reference sequence). Trimming removed 5 bases at V and 5 bases at J, with 15 bases between. CDR3 length: 14 residues. The CDR3 coding sequence is TGTGCCAGTAGTCTAGGGCCCGGGGTTACTGAAGCTTTCTTT. Its translation is CASSLGPGVTEAFF.

The chain uses TRBV27 and TRBJ2-7; the D is unclear. The V end lost 4 bases, the J end lost 0 bases, and 10 bases lay between the germline ends. The CDR3 consists of 14 residues. Germline assignment: CDR1 MNHEY and CDR2 SMNVEV (reference sequence). The CDR3 protein is CASSSLPRSYEQYF. CDR3 nucleotides: TGTGCCAGCAGTTCACTCCCCCGCTCCTACGAGCAGTACTTC.

V usage is TRBV7-6 and J usage is TRBJ2-3; 7 nucleotides match TRBD2. J gave up 2 bases and V 0 bases, and 8 bases lay outside the gene matches. This CDR3 is 17 amino acids long. The germline CDR1 and CDR2 sequences are SGHVS and FNYEAQ. CDR3 nucleotides: TGTGCCAGCAGCTTAGCGCCGCTAGCGGATGTCACAGATACGCAGTATTTT. As protein: CASSLAPLADVTDTQYF.

This clone was counted only a few times. This rearrangement joins TRBV28 to TRBJ1-6, with D maybe TRBD1 (5 bases). V dropped 1 base and J dropped 10 bases, with 14 bases sitting between them. The CDR3 has 15 amino acids. Germline loops: CDR1 MDHEN, CDR2 SYDVKM. The CDR3: CASSLFGTAESPLHF. The CDR3 bases are TGTGCCAGCAGTTTATTTGGGACTGCGGAGTCACCCCTCCACTTT.

The V call is TRBV5-1, the J call TRBJ1-2; D is ambiguous. Trimming cost V 2 bases and J 3 bases, with 8 bases left between them. This CDR3 has 13 amino acids. Germline V CDR1 and CDR2: SGHRS, YFSETQ. CDR3 loop: CASSLDGYYGYTF. In DNA, the CDR3 is TGCGCCAGCAGCTTAGATGGATACTATGGCTACACCTTC.

V is TRBV9 and J is TRBJ2-3, with TRBD1 matching over 8 bases. Per the germline V gene, CDR1 is SGDLS and CDR2 is YYNGEE. The CDR3 spans 16 residues. Losses at the gene ends were 4 bases for V and 2 bases for J; bases not matched to a gene: 9. Written as DNA, the CDR3 is TGTGCCAGCAGCCTTATAGGGACAGGTGCCACAGATACGCAGTATTTT. As protein: CASSLIGTGATDTQYF.

The chain recombines TRBV4-1 with TRBJ2-6, with D possibly TRBD2 on 7 matching bases. V dropped 5 bases and J dropped 1 base, with 24 bases sitting between them. Germline V gene lookup returns CDR1 MGHRA and CDR2 YSYEKL. This CDR3 is 20 amino acids long. CDR3 sequence reads: CASSSRTSGGVVSGANVLTF. The CDR3 nucleotides are TGCGCCAGCAGCTCCCGTACGTCGGGGGGCGTCGTTTCTGGGGCCAACGTCCTGACTTTC.

The chain carries TRBV27 and TRBJ1-6; no definite D call. This CDR3 contains 13 residues. V lost 0 bases to trimming and J lost 13 bases, with 10 bases between them. Germline values: CDR1 MNHEY, CDR2 SMNVEV (reference sequence). The CDR3 region has the DNA TGTGCCAGCAGTTTATCGTATTCAGCGCCCCTCCACTTT. Translation: CASSLSYSAPLHF.

This clone has a handful of counts. The chain carries TRBV4-1 and TRBJ1-2, with 7 bases aligning to TRBD1. The J segment lost 8 bases and the V segment lost 0 bases, leaving 6 bases of the junction unmatched. The germline V gene has CDR1 MGHRA and CDR2 YSYEKL. The CDR3 contains 14 residues. CDR3 loop: CASSQEGRTGGYTF. The DNA for the CDR3 is TGCGCCAGCAGCCAAGAAGGACGGACAGGAGGCTACACCTTC.

The chain couples TRBV13 to TRBJ2-1, with 9 bases fitting TRBD2. The length of the CDR3 is 20 residues. The germline CDR1 and CDR2 sequences are PRHDT and FYEKMQ (reference sequence). V lost 4 bases, J lost 5 bases, and 21 bases stayed unmatched. The CDR3 sequence: CASSSPTWGSGGHSDNEQFF. CDR3 in DNA: TGTGCCAGCAGCTCCCCCACCTGGGGGAGCGGGGGGCACTCGGACAATGAGCAGTTCTTC.

The chain's CDR3 is CASRPSGSDYGYTF. The CDR3 region has the DNA TGTGCCAGCAGGCCTTCCGGGTCTGACTATGGCTACACCTTC. The chain couples TRBV27 to TRBJ1-2; unclear D gene. Per germline, CDR1 MNHEY and CDR2 SMNVEV (reference sequence). This CDR3 spans 14 amino acids. V gave up 6 bases and J gave up 3 bases, with 14 bases separating them.

This clone has just a few counts. The J gene is TRBJ2-1, the V gene TRBV11-2, with a possible D match to TRBD1 (5 bases). Per germline, CDR1 SGHAT and CDR2 FQNNGV. Trimming shortened V by 2 bases and J by 7 bases, and 18 bases separated the two germline ends. This CDR3 is built from 16 residues. In DNA form, the CDR3 reads TGTGCCAGCAGCTTACAGGGTCAAGGTACGAGGAATGAGCAGTTCTTC. Encoded protein: CASSLQGQGTRNEQFF.

This clone came up once. J is TRBJ1-2 and V is TRBV28; D gene uncertain. This CDR3 has 13 residues. V was pared by 7 bases and J by 2 bases, with 11 bases between. CDR1 is MDHEN and CDR2 is SYDVKM in the germline V gene. The CDR3, as DNA: TGTGCCAGCACCGTAGCAGTGAACTATGGCTACACCTTC. Its translation: CASTVAVNYGYTF.

The chain is built from TRBV15 and TRBJ2-7, with D unclear. Trimming cost V 5 bases and J 5 bases, with 10 bases left between them. The germline V gene has CDR1 LNHNV and CDR2 YYDKDF (reference sequence). The CDR3 extends over 12 amino acids. The CDR3 here is CATSPGPDEQYF. Here the CDR3 DNA reads TGTGCCACCAGCCCTGGACCGGACGAGCAGTACTTC.

The J gene is TRBJ2-3, the V gene TRBV19, with 11 bases fitting TRBD2. Germline-derived CDR1 and CDR2 are LNHDA and SQIVND (reference sequence). The CDR3 length is 16 residues. V lost 3 bases, J lost 5 bases, and 7 bases stayed unmatched. CDR3 DNA: TGTGCCAGTAGTATTATAGCGGGGGGGTTTGTAGATACGCAGTATTTT. Translating gives CASSIIAGGFVDTQYF.